This T cell receptor (beta chain) was profiled in a study of PD-1 blockade in classical Hodgkin lymphoma. Whole-study context: Each patient was given nivolumab 3 mg/kg through a vein every 2 weeks.

This table comes from immunoSEQ multiplex PCR, and its TCRdb copy is limited to in-frame clones, with some not included. The data contain approximately 15,000 clones, 83% of them singletons. The sample holds a few counts of this clone. Its antigen remains unknown. CDR1 SEHNR and CDR2 FQNEAQ come from the germline V gene (reference sequence). Trimming took 1 base from V and 2 from J; bases not matched to a gene: 2. The CDR3 is 15 amino acids. Study results and limitations: The diversity seen at baseline in complete responders resembled that of newly diagnosed patients. The study found that TCR diversity rose significantly by C4D1 in CD4+ but not CD8+ cells. Relative to healthy donors, newly diagnosed patients reportedly had lower baseline TCR diversity, which was reported as lower still in relapsed/refractory patients.

Relapse after autologous stem cell transplantation occurred in every patient, and brentuximab vedotin exposure varied. The V call is TRBV7-9, the J call TRBJ2-3; 8 bases map to TRBD2. This receptor was obtained from a human donor with classical Hodgkin lymphoma. Sequencing was performed on peripheral blood mononuclear cells (PBMCs), taken at baseline. CDR3 in DNA: TGTGCCAGCAGCTTAGACGGGGGGGCCACAGATACGCAGTATTTT. It is translated as CASSLDGGATDTQYF.